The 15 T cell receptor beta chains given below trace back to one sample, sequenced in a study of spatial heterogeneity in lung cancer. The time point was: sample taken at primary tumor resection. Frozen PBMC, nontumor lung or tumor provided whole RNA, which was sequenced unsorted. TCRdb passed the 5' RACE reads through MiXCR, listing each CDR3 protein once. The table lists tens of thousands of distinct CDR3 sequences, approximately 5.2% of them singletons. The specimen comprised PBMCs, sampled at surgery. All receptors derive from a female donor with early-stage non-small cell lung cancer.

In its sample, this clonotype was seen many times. The CDR3 here is CAISEGSGGSGANVLTF. In DNA form, the CDR3 reads TGTGCCATCAGTGAGGGGTCAGGGGGCTCTGGGGCCAACGTCCTGACTTTC. V gene TRBV10-3 combines with J gene TRBJ2-6, with 7 bases lining up with TRBD1. The CDR3 contains 17 residues. The germline gives CDR1 ENHRY, CDR2 SYGVKD. V gave up 2 bases and J gave up 0 bases; unmatched junction bases: 4.

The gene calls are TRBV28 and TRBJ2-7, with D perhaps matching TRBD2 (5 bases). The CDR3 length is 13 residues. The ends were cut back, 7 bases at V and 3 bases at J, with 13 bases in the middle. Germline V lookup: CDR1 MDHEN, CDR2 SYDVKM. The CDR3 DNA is TGTGCCAGCACCCGGACTTCTAGCTACGAGCAGTACTTC. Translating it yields CASTRTSSYEQYF.

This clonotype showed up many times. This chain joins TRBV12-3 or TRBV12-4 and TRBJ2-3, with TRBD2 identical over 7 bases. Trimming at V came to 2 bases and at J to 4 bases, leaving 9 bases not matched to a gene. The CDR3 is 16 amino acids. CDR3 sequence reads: CASSLWGAGNPDTQYF. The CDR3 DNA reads TGTGCCAGCAGTTTATGGGGAGCGGGAAACCCAGATACGCAGTATTTT.

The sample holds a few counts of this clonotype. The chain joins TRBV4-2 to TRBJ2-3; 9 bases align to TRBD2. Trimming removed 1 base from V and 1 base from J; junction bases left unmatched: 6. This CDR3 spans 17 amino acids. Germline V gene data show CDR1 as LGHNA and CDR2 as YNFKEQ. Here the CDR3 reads CASSQGIAGEGTDTQYF. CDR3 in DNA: TGTGCCAGCAGCCAAGGGATAGCGGGGGAAGGCACAGATACGCAGTATTTT.

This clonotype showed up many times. CDR3 sequence reads: CASSRSSGAGYNEQFF. The DNA for the CDR3 is TGTGCCAGCAGCCGAAGTAGTGGGGCGGGCTACAATGAGCAGTTCTTC. The V and J genes are TRBV11-2 and TRBJ2-1; either TRBD1 or TRBD2 may supply D (5 bases each). This CDR3 has 16 amino acids. V was pared by 5 bases and J by 3 bases, with 17 bases between. Germline assignment: CDR1 SGHAT and CDR2 FQNNGV.

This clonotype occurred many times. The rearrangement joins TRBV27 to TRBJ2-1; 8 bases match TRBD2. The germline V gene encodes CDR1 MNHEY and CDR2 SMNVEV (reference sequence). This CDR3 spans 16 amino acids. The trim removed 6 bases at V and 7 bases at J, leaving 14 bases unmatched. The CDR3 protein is CASSSGSGSIWNEQFF. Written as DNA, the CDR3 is TGTGCCAGCAGCTCTGGGAGCGGGAGTATATGGAATGAGCAGTTCTTC.

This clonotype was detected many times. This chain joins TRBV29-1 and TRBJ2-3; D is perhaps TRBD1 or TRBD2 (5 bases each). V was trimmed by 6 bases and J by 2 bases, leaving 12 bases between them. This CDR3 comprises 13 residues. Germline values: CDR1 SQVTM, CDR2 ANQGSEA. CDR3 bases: TGCAGCGTACAGGACTCGTACACAGATACGCAGTATTTT. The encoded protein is CSVQDSYTDTQYF.

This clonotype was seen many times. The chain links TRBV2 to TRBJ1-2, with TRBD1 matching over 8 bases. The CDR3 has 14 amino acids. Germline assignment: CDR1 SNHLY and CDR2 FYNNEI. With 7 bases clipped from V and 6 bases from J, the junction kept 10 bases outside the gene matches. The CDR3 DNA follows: TGTGCCAGCATTCCTCAGGGGGCGAATGATGGCTACACCTTC. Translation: CASIPQGANDGYTF.

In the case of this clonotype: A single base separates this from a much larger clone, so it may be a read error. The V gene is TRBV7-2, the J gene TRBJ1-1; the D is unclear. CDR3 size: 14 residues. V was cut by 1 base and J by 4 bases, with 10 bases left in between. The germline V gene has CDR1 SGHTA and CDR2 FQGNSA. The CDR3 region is CASSLGLRSTEAFF. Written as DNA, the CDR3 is TGTGCCAGCAGCTTAGGGCTGCGGAGCACTGAAGCTTTCTTT.

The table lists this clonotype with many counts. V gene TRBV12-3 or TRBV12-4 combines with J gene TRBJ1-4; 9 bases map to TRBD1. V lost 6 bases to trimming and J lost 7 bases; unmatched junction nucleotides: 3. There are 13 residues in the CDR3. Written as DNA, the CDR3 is TGTGCCAGCAGCTCGACAGGGGGTGAAAAACTGTTTTTT. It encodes CASSSTGGEKLFF.

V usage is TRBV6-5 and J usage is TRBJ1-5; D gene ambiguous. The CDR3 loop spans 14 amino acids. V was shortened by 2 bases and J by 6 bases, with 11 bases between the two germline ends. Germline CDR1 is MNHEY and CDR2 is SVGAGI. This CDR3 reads CASSYGPSVQPQHF. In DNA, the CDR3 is TGTGCCAGCAGTTACGGGCCTTCGGTTCAGCCCCAGCATTTT.

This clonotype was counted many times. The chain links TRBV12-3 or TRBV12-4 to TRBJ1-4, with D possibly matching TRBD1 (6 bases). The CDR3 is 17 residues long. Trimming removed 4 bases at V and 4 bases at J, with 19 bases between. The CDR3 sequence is CASSSSLNRAYNEKLFF. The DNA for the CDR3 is TGTGCCAGCAGTTCGTCACTGAACAGGGCGTATAATGAAAAACTGTTTTTT.

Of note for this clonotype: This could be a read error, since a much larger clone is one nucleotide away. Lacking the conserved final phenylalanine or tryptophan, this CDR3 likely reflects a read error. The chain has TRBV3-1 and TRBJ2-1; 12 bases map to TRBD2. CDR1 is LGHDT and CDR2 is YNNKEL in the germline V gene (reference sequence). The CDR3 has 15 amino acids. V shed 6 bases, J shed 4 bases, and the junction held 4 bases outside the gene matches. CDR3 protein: CASSYTSGRYNEQFL. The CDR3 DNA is TGTGCCAGCAGTTATACTAGCGGGAGGTACAATGAGCAGTTCCTC.

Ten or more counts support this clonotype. CDR3: CSARRGDSGNTIYF. The CDR3 DNA sequence: TGCAGTGCTAGAAGGGGCGACTCTGGAAACACCATATATTTT. The chain joins TRBV20-1 to TRBJ1-3; perhaps TRBD1 as D (5 bases). Germline loops: CDR1 DFQATT, CDR2 SNEGSKA (reference sequence). Trimming pared 2 bases from V and 0 bases from J, leaving 8 bases between. This CDR3 is 14 amino acids long.

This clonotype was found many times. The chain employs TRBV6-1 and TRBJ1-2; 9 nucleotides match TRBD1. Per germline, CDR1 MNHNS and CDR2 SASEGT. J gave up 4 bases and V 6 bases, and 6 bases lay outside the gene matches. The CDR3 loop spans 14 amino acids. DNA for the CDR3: TGTGCCAGCAGGGGACAGGGTCGAGTCTATGGCTACACCTTC. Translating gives CASRGQGRVYGYTF.